The rows below give T cell receptor beta chains drawn from one sample of a study of T cells after yellow fever vaccination. One entry per CDR3 protein, called by TCRdb with MiXCR from the 5' RACE reads. Of some 560,000 distinct CDR3 sequences detected, 15% to 20% appear once; the ten largest clones hold about 13%. The material was PBMCs, obtained 15 days after the yellow fever booster vaccination. These receptors originate from a man between 25 and 39 years old who received the YFV17D yellow fever vaccine. Both conserved end residues are part of each CDR3. A D gene is named only where the DNA matches it firmly. Clone size appears in some rows only: once, few, many, or a class for an expanded clone.

j_gene | d_gene | v_gene | abundance | CDR3nt | CDR3aa
TRBJ1-6 | TRBD1 | TRBV2 | few | TGTGCCAGCAGCCCAGGGACAGGGCGTTTTTCACCCCTCCACTTT | CASSPGTGRFSPLHF
TRBJ2-1 | . | TRBV29-1 | many | TGCAGCGTTGACGGGAATCGGGGTGGGGATGAGCAGTTCTTC | CSVDGNRGGDEQFF
TRBJ1-6 | . | TRBV5-6 | . | TGTGCCAGCGAGAGGGAGGGCCTTAAGGTTCCCCTCCACTTT | CASEREGLKVPLHF
TRBJ2-7 | . | TRBV12-3/TRBV12-4 | . | TGTGCCAGCAGTGCAAGTCCGGGAACCTACGAGCAGTACTTC | CASSASPGTYEQYF
TRBJ1-1 | . | TRBV20-1 | . | TGCAGTGCTAGAGATCGATCGAGTATGAACACTGAAGCTTTCTTT | CSARDRSSMNTEAFF
TRBJ2-7 | . | TRBV20-1 | . | TGCAGTGCAGGAACGGATCTCAGAGGGGAGCAGTACTTC | CSAGTDLRGEQYF
TRBJ2-3 | TRBD2 | TRBV5-1 | . | TGCGCCAGCAGTTGGCGGACTAGATCAGATACGCAGTATTTT | CASSWRTRSDTQYF
TRBJ2-7 | . | TRBV20-1 | few | TGCAGTGCTAGCTCTACTAACTACTACGAGCAGTACTTC | CSASSTNYYEQYF
TRBJ1-1 | TRBD1 | TRBV10-3 | . | TGTGCCATCAGACCTGACGGACAGGGAGGCACTGAAGCTTTCTTT | CAIRPDGQGGTEAFF
TRBJ2-3 | . | TRBV29-1 | few | TGCAGCGTTCAGAAGCGGTCCACTCCCACAGATACGCAGTATTTT | CSVQKRSTPTDTQYF
TRBJ1-2 | . | TRBV20-1 | . | TGCAGTGCTAGAGTGGTAACACGTGTTAACTATGGCTACACCTTC | CSARVVTRVNYGYTF
TRBJ2-3 | . | TRBV5-1 | . | TGCGCCAGCAGCCTAGGGTGGAGCCCCACAGATACGCAGTATTTT | CASSLGWSPTDTQYF
TRBJ1-5 | TRBD1 | TRBV29-1 | few | TGCAGCGTGACACAGGGGGGCGGGCCCCAGCATTTT | CSVTQGGGPQHF
TRBJ2-1 | . | TRBV27 | . | TGTGCCAGCACCCTAGGGCTAGCAGACTACAATGAGCAGTTCTTC | CASTLGLADYNEQFF
TRBJ2-1 | TRBD2 | TRBV5-6 | . | TGTGCCAGCAGCTGGCGTGCTAGCGGGATCTACAATGAGCAGTTCTTC | CASSWRASGIYNEQFF
TRBJ2-7 | . | TRBV28 | . | TGTGCCAGCCGCGAACGGCTTTACGAGCAGTACTTC | CASRERLYEQYF
TRBJ2-1 | TRBD2 | TRBV6-5 | . | TGTGCCAGCAGTTACGCGGGAGGGGGAGTCAATGAGCAGTTCTTC | CASSYAGGGVNEQFF
TRBJ2-7 | TRBD2 | TRBV5-1 | . | TGCGCCAGCAGCCCCCACATTGGCGGACTAGCGCTAAGCTCCTACGAGCAGTACTTC | CASSPHIGGLALSSYEQYF
TRBJ2-7 | TRBD1 | TRBV25-1 | few | TGTGCCAGCAGACAGGGGGCGAGGGAGCAGTACTTC | CASRQGAREQYF
TRBJ1-1 | . | TRBV11-2 | many | TGTGCCAGCAGCTTAATCGGGATGGGGGGGATCATGAACACTGAAGCTTTCTTT | CASSLIGMGGIMNTEAFF
TRBJ2-7 | TRBD2 | TRBV4-3 | few | TGCGCCAGCAGCGCCGCCCTAGCGGCGTACGAGCAGTACTTC | CASSAALAAYEQYF
TRBJ1-1 | . | TRBV6-1 | . | TGTGCCAGCAGGCTCAGACGGTCGGTGTACACTGAAGCTTTCTTT | CASRLRRSVYTEAFF
TRBJ2-3 | TRBD2 | TRBV27 | . | TGTGCCAGCAGTTTCTTGGGGGTCGGGACTAGCGGGCCAGATACGCAGTATTTT | CASSFLGVGTSGPDTQYF
TRBJ1-1 | TRBD1 | TRBV27 | . | TGTGCCAGCAGTTCTTTTACGCTGGACAGGGAGAACACTGAAGCTTTCTTT | CASSSFTLDRENTEAFF
TRBJ2-1 | TRBD2 | TRBV12-3/TRBV12-4 | . | TGTGCCAGCCGGACTAGCGGACTGAGCTCCTACAATGAGCAGTTCTTC | CASRTSGLSSYNEQFF
TRBJ2-3 | . | TRBV10-3 | few | TGTGCCATCAGTGTAGGAGATCTAGTAGATACGCAGTATTTT | CAISVGDLVDTQYF
TRBJ1-4 | TRBD1 | TRBV7-9 | . | TGTGCCAGCAGCCGGCCAGACAGGGGACCTAATGAAAAACTGTTTTTT | CASSRPDRGPNEKLFF
TRBJ2-7 | TRBD1 | TRBV5-6 | few | TGTGCCAGCAGCGGAGAGACAGGGTACGAGCAGTACTTC | CASSGETGYEQYF
TRBJ2-7 | . | TRBV5-1 | . | TGCGCCAGCAGCTTGGCCGGAATTACCAGCGGCTACGAGCAGTACTTC | CASSLAGITSGYEQYF
TRBJ2-3 | . | TRBV5-1 | . | TGCGCCAGCAGCTTGAGTAGTACCGCAGATACGCAGTATTTT | CASSLSSTADTQYF
TRBJ2-7 | . | TRBV20-1 | few | TGCAGTGCTAGAGGCGGTAGCTCCTACGAGCAGTACTTC | CSARGGSSYEQYF
TRBJ2-7 | . | TRBV19 | . | TGTGCCAGTAGTCCCGATTTTTACCACCAGGGGATCGAGCAGTACTTC | CASSPDFYHQGIEQYF
TRBJ2-4 | . | TRBV7-8 | . | TGTGCCAGCAGCTCCATAGCCAAAAACATTCAGTACTTC | CASSSIAKNIQYF
TRBJ2-1 | TRBD2 | TRBV6-1 | . | TGTGCCAGCAACACCGGGACTAGCGGGGTTGAGCAGTTCTTC | CASNTGTSGVEQFF
TRBJ2-7 | TRBD1 | TRBV4-3 | few | TGCGCCAGCAGCCAAGAAGCAGGGGGACCCTTCGAGCAGTACTTC | CASSQEAGGPFEQYF
TRBJ2-3 | TRBD2 | TRBV20-1 | few | TGCAGTGCCAAGAAGGAGCGGGAGGGGTATACGCAGTATTTT | CSAKKEREGYTQYF
TRBJ2-5 | . | TRBV18 | few | TGTGCCAGCTCCCCCAAAGTAGAGACCCAGTACTTC | CASSPKVETQYF
TRBJ1-1 | . | TRBV20-1 | . | TGCAGTGCTAGAGTTCGGGACGCAGAGCATAACACTGAAGCTTTCTTT | CSARVRDAEHNTEAFF
TRBJ2-3 | TRBD2 | TRBV10-3 | few | TGTGCCACCGCGGGACTAGCGGGAGCTCTGACAGATACGCAGTATTTT | CATAGLAGALTDTQYF
TRBJ1-2 | . | TRBV18 | few | TGTGCCAGCTCAAAAGGGCAGGCCAACTATGGCTACACCTTC | CASSKGQANYGYTF
TRBJ2-5 | TRBD1 | TRBV29-1 | few | TGCAGCGTCAGCCGGGACAGGGGCCAAGAGACCCAGTACTTC | CSVSRDRGQETQYF
TRBJ2-1 | TRBD2 | TRBV6-5 | . | TGTGTCAGCAGTTACCCTCGGGAGGGTGTTAACAATGAGCAGTTCTTC | CVSSYPREGVNNEQFF
TRBJ1-2 | . | TRBV25-1 | few | TGTGCCAGCAGTGAATCCGGGACGGCCCGCTATGGCTACACCTTC | CASSESGTARYGYTF
TRBJ2-1 | TRBD2 | TRBV5-4 | few | TGTGCCAGCAGCTTGGGAGCGGGAGGGCCGGGGGAGCAGTTCTTC | CASSLGAGGPGEQFF
TRBJ2-1 | . | TRBV12-3/TRBV12-4 | . | TGTGCCAGCAGTTCCGGGGGAGGCTATGAGCAGTTCTTC | CASSSGGGYEQFF